This passage covers 14 T cell receptor beta chains from one sample sequenced in a study of T cell responses to AZD1222 COVID-19 vaccine (dated by TCRdb to the early 2020s). The time point label of this sample denotes: about 28 days (+/-7) after the second vaccine dose. Libraries were constructed by the immunoSEQ multiplex PCR assay. TCRdb carries this immuneACCESS record with in-frame sequences only. Its versions omit some clonotypes, under half of them owing to an unresolved V gene in the studies checked, with the rest unexplained. For this sample there are approximately 100,000 clones; roughly 86% appear just once. Of the sample, 9.5% to 13% falls within the top ten clones. The sequences come from peripheral blood, collected 28 days after the second AZD1222 dose. The source of these receptors is an adult who received the AZD1222 COVID-19 vaccine.

V and J are TRBV7-9 and TRBJ2-7; D gene unclear. This CDR3 is built from 15 residues. V was pared by 5 bases and J by 3 bases, with 17 bases between. Germline V CDR1 and CDR2: SEHNR, FQNEAQ (reference sequence). The CDR3 region has the DNA TGTGCCAGCAGCGCCCTGAAGGATAGAGGCTACGAGCAGTACTTC. Translated, it gives CASSALKDRGYEQYF.

The chain uses TRBV19 and TRBJ1-1; weak D call: TRBD1 (6 bases). This CDR3 has 18 residues. Germline CDR1 reads LNHDA; CDR2 reads SQIVND (reference sequence). V was pared by 6 bases and J by 1 base, with 24 bases between. CDR3 in amino acids: CASSRETGSQVENTEAFF. The CDR3, as DNA: TGTGCCAGTAGCCGAGAAACAGGGAGCCAGGTTGAGAACACTGAAGCTTTCTTT.

This chain links TRBV19 with TRBJ2-5; D remains unclear. The CDR3 has 13 residues. Per germline, CDR1 LNHDA and CDR2 SQIVND (reference sequence). V shed 5 bases and J shed 2 bases, with 9 bases lying between them. CDR3: CASSRTKQETQYF. The CDR3 nucleotides read TGTGCCAGTAGTCGGACGAAGCAAGAGACCCAGTACTTC.

This clone came up once. The chain combines TRBV7-2 with TRBJ2-7, with 10 bases that match TRBD1. The CDR3 loop spans 14 amino acids. CDR1 is SGHTA, CDR2 FQGNSA, per germline. V trimming: 5 bases; J trimming: 3 bases; junction bases outside the gene matches: 4. CDR3 in amino acids: CASSQGDRGYEQYF. The CDR3 nucleotides are TGTGCCAGCAGCCAGGGGGACAGGGGCTACGAGCAGTACTTC.

V and J are TRBV6-5 and TRBJ1-2; D ambiguous. V lost 6 bases to trimming and J lost 2 bases, with 10 bases between them. Germline V lookup: CDR1 MNHEY, CDR2 SVGAGI. The CDR3 contains 13 residues. The CDR3 reads CASSSQPNYGYTF. The CDR3 DNA is TGTGCCAGCAGCTCACAACCCAACTATGGCTACACCTTC.

This CDR3 reads CASSGAAGEGEKLFF. The CDR3 nucleotides are TGTGCCAGCAGCGGAGCGGCCGGGGAGGGTGAAAAACTGTTTTTT. This sequence joins TRBV7-8 and TRBJ1-4; D is undetermined. This CDR3 has 15 residues. CDR1 SGHVS and CDR2 FQNEAQ come from the germline V gene. Between the trimmed V and J ends, which lost 5 bases and 7 bases, there was a span of 17 bases.

In its sample, this clone was seen a few times. The V call is TRBV4-3, the J call TRBJ2-1, with D possibly being TRBD2 (6 bases). This CDR3 region has 15 residues. The V and J ends lost 0 bases and 16 bases respectively, with 22 bases between them. The germline V gene encodes CDR1 LGHNA and CDR2 YSLEER. CDR3 nucleotide sequence: TGCGCCAGCAGCCAAGATTCGGGTGTGGGGGAGGCCTACTTCTTC. Its protein is CASSQDSGVGEAYFF.

The rearrangement uses TRBV6-5 and TRBJ2-3, with unresolved D. Germline V gene sequence: CDR1 MNHEY, CDR2 SVGAGI. The CDR3 totals 14 residues. V was pared by 6 bases and J by 0 bases, with 10 bases between. This CDR3 reads CASRKQTSTDTQYF. CDR3 nucleotides: TGTGCCAGCAGAAAACAGACTAGCACAGATACGCAGTATTTT.

The chain combines TRBV2 with TRBJ1-1; tentatively, D is TRBD1 (5 bases). Deletions cut 2 bases from V and 4 bases from J, with 14 bases between. Looked up from germline, CDR1 is SNHLY and CDR2 is FYNNEI. The length of the CDR3 is 15 residues. CDR3 protein: CASSEYGLGGTEAFF. The CDR3 DNA is TGTGCCAGCAGTGAATACGGGCTCGGGGGCACTGAAGCTTTCTTT.

The chain carries TRBV18 and TRBJ1-1; 7 nucleotides agree with TRBD1. V was pared by 5 bases and J by 5 bases, with 5 bases of the junction left unmatched. Germline CDR1 is KGHSH and CDR2 is LQKENI. This CDR3 is 13 amino acids long. The CDR3 region has the DNA TGTGCCAGCTCATTTCAGGGGGAGACTGAAGCTTTCTTT. Translated: CASSFQGETEAFF.

The chain couples TRBV7-9 to TRBJ1-1; perhaps TRBD1 as D (5 bases). The CDR3 spans 15 residues. Germline V gene data show CDR1 as SEHNR and CDR2 as FQNEAQ (reference sequence). Trimming removed 3 bases from V and 1 base from J, with 12 bases in between. The CDR3 region has the DNA TGTGCCAGCAGCTTGTGGGGACTTCGGAACACTGAAGCTTTCTTT. It is translated as CASSLWGLRNTEAFF.

The chain has TRBV30 and TRBJ2-1; 12 nucleotides align to TRBD2. V lost 7 bases and J lost 4; bases outside the gene matches: 8. The germline gives CDR1 GTSNPN, CDR2 SVGIG (reference sequence). This CDR3 has 15 residues. Here the CDR3 reads CAYIKGTSGYNEQFF. CDR3 sequence (DNA): TGTGCCTACATAAAAGGGACTAGCGGGTACAATGAGCAGTTCTTC.

This chain links TRBV2 with TRBJ1-4; D unclear. Deletions cut 3 bases from V and 1 base from J, with 6 bases between. The CDR3 contains 14 residues. The germline gives CDR1 SNHLY, CDR2 FYNNEI. DNA of the CDR3: TGTGCCAGCAGTGACGGGATAACTAATGAAAAACTGTTTTTT. Translating it yields CASSDGITNEKLFF.

This clone appeared a few times. The genes are TRBV21-1 and TRBJ2-3; the table's TRBD1 call for D was not verified on the DNA. TRBV21-1 is tagged as a pseudogene. The CDR3 sequence is 18 residues long. The CDR3 nucleotides are TGTGCCAGCAGCAAAGGGGGATTACAGGGAAACCACACAGATACGCAGTATTTT. Its translation is CASSKGGLQGNHTDTQYF.